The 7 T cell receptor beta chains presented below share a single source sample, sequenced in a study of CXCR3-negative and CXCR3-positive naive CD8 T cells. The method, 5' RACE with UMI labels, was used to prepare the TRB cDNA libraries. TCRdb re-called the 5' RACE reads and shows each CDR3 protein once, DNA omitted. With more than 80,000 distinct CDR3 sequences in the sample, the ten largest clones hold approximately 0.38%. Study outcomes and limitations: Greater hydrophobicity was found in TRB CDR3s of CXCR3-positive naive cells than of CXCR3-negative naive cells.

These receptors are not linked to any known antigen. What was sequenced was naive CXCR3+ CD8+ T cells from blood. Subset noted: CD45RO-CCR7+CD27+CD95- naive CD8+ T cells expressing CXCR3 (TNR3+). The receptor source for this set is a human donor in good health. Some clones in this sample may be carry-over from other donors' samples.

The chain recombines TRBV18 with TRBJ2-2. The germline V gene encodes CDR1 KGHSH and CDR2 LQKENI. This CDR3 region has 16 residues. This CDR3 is CASSHTLDTAGPELFF.

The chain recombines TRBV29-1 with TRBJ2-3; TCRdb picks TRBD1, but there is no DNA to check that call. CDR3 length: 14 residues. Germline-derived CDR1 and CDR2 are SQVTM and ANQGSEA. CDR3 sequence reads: CSVFGTGLQDTQYF.

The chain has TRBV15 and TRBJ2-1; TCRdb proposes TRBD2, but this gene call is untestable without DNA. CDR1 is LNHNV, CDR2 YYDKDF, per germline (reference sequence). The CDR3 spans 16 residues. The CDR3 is CATSGGTSGRLDEQFF.

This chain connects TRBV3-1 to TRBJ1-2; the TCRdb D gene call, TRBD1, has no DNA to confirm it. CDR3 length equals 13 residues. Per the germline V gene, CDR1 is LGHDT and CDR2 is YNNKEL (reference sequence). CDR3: CASSHPGGEGYTF.

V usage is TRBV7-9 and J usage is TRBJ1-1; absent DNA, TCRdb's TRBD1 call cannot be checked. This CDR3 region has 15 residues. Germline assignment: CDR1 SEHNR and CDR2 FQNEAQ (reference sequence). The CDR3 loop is CASSSLRPADTEAFF.

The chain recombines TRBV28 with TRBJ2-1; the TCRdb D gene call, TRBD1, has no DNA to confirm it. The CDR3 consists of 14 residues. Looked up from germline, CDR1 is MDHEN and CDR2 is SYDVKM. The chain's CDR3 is CASSSGGLNNEQFF.

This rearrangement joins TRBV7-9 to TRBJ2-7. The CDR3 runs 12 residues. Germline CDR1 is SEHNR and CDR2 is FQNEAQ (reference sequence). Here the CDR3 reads CASSPSTYEQYF.